These T cell receptor beta chains were read from a single sample in a study of T-cell reconstitution after alpha-beta-depleted transplantation in children. Using its own MiXCR run on the PCR reads, TCRdb lists one record per CDR3 protein. The sample lists 110,000 or so distinct CDR3 sequences; approximately 6.6% were seen once. Material: PBMCs, mostly from graft donor cells, obtained 360 days after TCRalphabeta/CD19-depleted stem cell transplant. Source of these receptors: a male patient between 2 and 9 years old who had a stem cell transplant for acute lymphoblastic leukemia, so the T cells may come from the graft donor. The CDR3 runs from the conserved cysteine through the conserved F or W. Fields, in order: clone size, V gene, CDR3 protein. Expanded clones are given a class, and other clones once, few, many or no size at all.

clone_size: many; v_call: TRBV5-1; cdr3_aa: CASSPHRGRGLAGGDTQYF
clone_size: many; v_call: TRBV7-8; cdr3_aa: CASSLGPRTEAFF
clone_size: many; v_call: TRBV6-5; cdr3_aa: CASSYSVQGSYNEQFF
clone_size: NA; v_call: TRBV5-1; cdr3_aa: CASSLGGRADYGYTF
clone_size: many; v_call: TRBV6-2/TRBV6-3; cdr3_aa: CASSYLRGPSDTQYF
clone_size: few; v_call: TRBV6-2/TRBV6-3; cdr3_aa: CATAETTSGFNEQFF
clone_size: NA; v_call: TRBV11-3; cdr3_aa: CASSSLSGGPGDTQYF
clone_size: medium-sized; v_call: TRBV7-9; cdr3_aa: CASSPRQSYEQYF
clone_size: many; v_call: TRBV9; cdr3_aa: CASRGRSLNYGYTF
clone_size: many; v_call: TRBV4-2; cdr3_aa: CASSQVPGYEQYF
clone_size: many; v_call: TRBV9; cdr3_aa: CASSVPSGGGSTDTQYF
clone_size: few; v_call: TRBV7-9; cdr3_aa: CASSLVGLQETQYF
clone_size: many; v_call: TRBV29-1; cdr3_aa: CSVAGRPPYEQYF
clone_size: many; v_call: TRBV11-3; cdr3_aa: CASSTNTGELFF
clone_size: NA; v_call: TRBV29-1; cdr3_aa: CSVGLGIQDEQYF
clone_size: many; v_call: TRBV20-1; cdr3_aa: CSARELNEQFF
clone_size: many; v_call: TRBV6-5; cdr3_aa: CASSYSGLAGRTDTQYF
clone_size: few; v_call: TRBV9; cdr3_aa: CASSVVSGAGANVLTF
clone_size: NA; v_call: TRBV12-5; cdr3_aa: CASALTGATEAFF
clone_size: NA; v_call: TRBV20-1; cdr3_aa: CSARDRGGALVYEQYF
clone_size: NA; v_call: TRBV19; cdr3_aa: CASSISTAMNTEAFF
clone_size: NA; v_call: TRBV9; cdr3_aa: CASSVVGTGPNEQFF
clone_size: few; v_call: TRBV24-1; cdr3_aa: CATSDLSGQPQHF
clone_size: few; v_call: TRBV12-5; cdr3_aa: CASGLAKKEYRGPYNEQFF
clone_size: many; v_call: TRBV9; cdr3_aa: CASSPGQSSYEQYF
clone_size: many; v_call: TRBV7-8; cdr3_aa: CASSPTGTGPNQPQHF
clone_size: many; v_call: TRBV6-5; cdr3_aa: CASTPVLGNEKLFF
clone_size: NA; v_call: TRBV4-1; cdr3_aa: CASSQATQGFTDTQYF
clone_size: many; v_call: TRBV29-1; cdr3_aa: CSVRRGQYYEQYF
clone_size: few; v_call: TRBV18; cdr3_aa: CASSPLVDTQYF
clone_size: NA; v_call: TRBV4-2; cdr3_aa: CASSQGTGTGYNEQFF
clone_size: many; v_call: TRBV28; cdr3_aa: CASSARDRVSNTGELFF
clone_size: many; v_call: TRBV10-3; cdr3_aa: CAISESMRETQYF
clone_size: few; v_call: TRBV29-1; cdr3_aa: CSVLLQGTEAFF
clone_size: few; v_call: TRBV6-5; cdr3_aa: CASSYRQGRPYEQYF
clone_size: few; v_call: TRBV7-9; cdr3_aa: CASSAHRGDHYGYTF
clone_size: NA; v_call: TRBV24-1; cdr3_aa: CATSASAYGYTF
clone_size: many; v_call: TRBV7-2; cdr3_aa: CASSPGLAGSSYNEQFF
clone_size: many; v_call: TRBV6-5; cdr3_aa: CASSYHRTRETQYF
clone_size: many; v_call: TRBV7-9; cdr3_aa: CASKRPPNTGELFF
clone_size: many; v_call: TRBV4-3; cdr3_aa: CASSQEKTSYEQYF
clone_size: many; v_call: TRBV29-1; cdr3_aa: CSVYGRGGEQFF
clone_size: NA; v_call: TRBV6-2/TRBV6-3; cdr3_aa: CASSLRSTEAFF
clone_size: few; v_call: TRBV27; cdr3_aa: CASSSRQGRGETQYF
clone_size: many; v_call: TRBV12-3/TRBV12-4; cdr3_aa: CASSLSAGPVSPLHF
clone_size: many; v_call: TRBV4-3; cdr3_aa: CASSKGQGADTQYF
clone_size: few; v_call: TRBV24-1; cdr3_aa: CATMGTGTTRAGQETQYF
clone_size: NA; v_call: TRBV27; cdr3_aa: CATEGGTSGRRTQYF
clone_size: NA; v_call: TRBV27; cdr3_aa: CASSWDRGRANEQFF
clone_size: many; v_call: TRBV11-2; cdr3_aa: CASSLGHYNEQFF
clone_size: many; v_call: TRBV4-3; cdr3_aa: CASSQDSSIQETQYF